The 20 T cell receptor beta chains given below trace back to one sample, sequenced in a study of blood T cells in healthy people across ages. The second PCR ran about 6 to 12 cycles with a sample-barcoded 5' primer and J-beta primers. TCRdb called the 5' RACE reads again in MiXCR, with one record for every CDR3 protein. The data contain about 290,000 distinct CDR3 sequences, 25% to 30% of them seen just once; the ten biggest clones take up roughly 28%. Material: blood. Every receptor here comes from a woman aged 70 to 79 in good health.

This chain uses TRBV6-1 with TRBJ1-1; 7 nucleotides line up with TRBD1. Per the germline V gene, CDR1 is MNHNS and CDR2 is SASEGT. V was clipped by 4 bases and J by 5 bases; unmatched bases: 4. The CDR3 runs to 13 residues. CDR3 region: CASSATGATEAFF. In DNA form, the CDR3 reads TGTGCCAGCAGTGCAACAGGGGCAACTGAAGCTTTCTTT.

The chain couples TRBV12-3 or TRBV12-4 to TRBJ1-1; 7 bases align to TRBD1. J was trimmed by 2 bases and V by 3 bases; bases with no gene match: 9. The CDR3 is 16 amino acids. CDR3 DNA sequence: TGTGCCAGCAGTTTTCGGTCGGGACAGAAAAACACTGAAGCTTTCTTT. It yields the protein CASSFRSGQKNTEAFF.

V usage is TRBV6-2 or TRBV6-3 and J usage is TRBJ2-1; TRBD2 matches at 11 bases. J lost 7 bases, V lost 6 bases, and 5 bases had no gene match. Germline V gives CDR1 MNHEY, CDR2 SVGEGT. The CDR3 loop spans 14 amino acids. The CDR3 DNA sequence: TGTGCCAGCAGGGCAACTAGCGGGGGTAATGAGCAGTTCTTC. The encoded protein is CASRATSGGNEQFF.

J is TRBJ2-7 and V is TRBV14, with 8 nucleotides matching TRBD1. The J call may be faulty, since TRBJ2-5 better matches the DNA end. The CDR3 has 13 amino acids. Germline CDR1 is SGHDN and CDR2 is FVKESK. In nucleotides, the CDR3 is TGTGCCAGCAGCCGACAGGGGAAAGAGACCCAGTACTTC. Its translation is CASSRQGKETQYF.

This clonotype was seen a few times. V and J are TRBV29-1 and TRBJ2-3; tentative D call: TRBD2 (5 bases). The V end lost 3 bases, the J end lost 1 base, and 8 bases lay between the germline ends. The germline V gene encodes CDR1 SQVTM and CDR2 ANQGSEA. The CDR3 is 13 amino acids. The CDR3 sequence is CSVDDGGTDTQYF. Written as DNA, the CDR3 is TGCAGCGTTGATGACGGGGGCACAGATACGCAGTATTTT.

This clonotype was seen a handful of times. The chain employs TRBV5-8 and TRBJ1-1, with D unclear. The CDR3 has 14 amino acids. Germline V gene sequence: CDR1 SGHTS, CDR2 YDEGEE. Trimming removed 4 bases at V and 1 base at J, with 11 bases between. The CDR3 sequence is CASSNGLSNTEAFF. DNA of the CDR3: TGTGCCAGCAGCAACGGACTATCGAACACTGAAGCTTTCTTT.

The chain is built from TRBV29-1 and TRBJ2-4; D tentatively fits TRBD1 or TRBD2 (5 bases each). V was trimmed by 8 bases and J by 0 bases, leaving 17 bases between them. Germline V CDR1 and CDR2: SQVTM, ANQGSEA. The CDR3 loop spans 15 amino acids. The CDR3 nucleotides are TGCAGCCCAGGGAGTGACTCACAAGCCAAAAACATTCAGTACTTC. It translates to CSPGSDSQAKNIQYF.

This clonotype turned up a few times. CDR3 nucleotide sequence: TGCGCCAGCAGCCAGCCGGGACAGGGATTCACCATATATTTT. It specifies CASSQPGQGFTIYF. The chain is built from TRBV4-1 and TRBJ1-3, with TRBD1 matching 9 bases. Per the germline V gene, CDR1 is MGHRA and CDR2 is YSYEKL. V shed 3 bases and J 9 bases; nucleotides not matched to a gene: 6. There are 14 residues in the CDR3.

Only a few counts were recorded for this clonotype. The V gene is TRBV4-3, the J gene TRBJ2-3, with 13 bases aligning to TRBD2. The J segment lost 4 bases and the V segment lost 4 bases, leaving 5 bases of the junction unmatched. Germline-derived CDR1 and CDR2 are LGHNA and YSLEER. The CDR3 has 16 amino acids. DNA of the CDR3: TGCGCCAGCAGCCGAAGGACTAGCGGGAGTTCAGATACGCAGTATTTT. It yields the protein CASSRRTSGSSDTQYF.

This clonotype was seen only a few times. V and J are TRBV3-1 and TRBJ1-1, with 7 bases fitting TRBD1. Per the germline V gene, CDR1 is LGHDT and CDR2 is YNNKEL (reference sequence). This CDR3 spans 12 amino acids. J gave up 12 bases and V 5 bases, and 9 bases lay outside the gene matches. CDR3: CASSDRGLRSFF. The DNA for the CDR3 is TGTGCCAGCAGCGATAGGGGGCTTCGGTCTTTCTTT.

In the case of this clonotype: A read error may account for a junction end that differs from germline. The chain joins TRBV5-6 to TRBJ2-5; 11 bases match TRBD2. Germline-derived CDR1 and CDR2 are SGHDT and YYEEEE. The CDR3 has 15 amino acids. CDR3 in DNA: TGTGCCAGCAGCTCTTCGGGACTAGCGGAGCACGGTCCGTTCTTC. Its translation is CASSSSGLAEHGPFF.

This chain connects TRBV29-1 to TRBJ2-5, with TRBD1 matching over 7 bases. CDR3 length: 11 amino acids. Trimming removed 6 bases from V and 2 bases from J; junction bases left unmatched: 0. Looked up from germline, CDR1 is SQVTM and CDR2 is ANQGSEA. The CDR3 reads CSVRGQETQYF. The DNA for the CDR3 is TGCAGCGTCAGGGGGCAAGAGACCCAGTACTTC.

A few counts support this clonotype. The chain recombines TRBV20-1 with TRBJ1-5; D possibly corresponds to TRBD1 (5 bases). This CDR3 is built from 15 residues. The germline V gene encodes CDR1 DFQATT and CDR2 SNEGSKA (reference sequence). Trimming left V 5 bases short and J 5 bases short, with 19 bases between. The CDR3 loop is CSAPDTLRQHQPQHF. CDR3 sequence (DNA): TGCAGTGCTCCTGACACTCTCCGACAGCATCAGCCCCAGCATTTT.

This clonotype was found a few times. The chain links TRBV5-1 to TRBJ2-1; the D call may be TRBD1 or TRBD2 (5 bases each). This CDR3 region has 16 residues. V was clipped by 0 bases and J by 2 bases, with 12 bases between them. Germline CDR1 SGHRS, CDR2 YFSETQ. The DNA for the CDR3 is TGCGCCAGCAGCTTGGCTCCGGGGACGCCCTACAATGAGCAGTTCTTC. This translates into CASSLAPGTPYNEQFF. Complete variable domain (other parts from reference TRBV5-1 and TRBJ2-1): KAGVTQTPRYLIKTRGQQVTLSCSPISGHRSVSWYQQTPGQGLQFLFEYFSETQRNKGNFPGRFSGRQFSNSRSEMNVSTLELGDSALYLCASSLAPGTPYNEQFFGPGTRLTVL.

This clonotype was observed once. The chain carries TRBV7-8 and TRBJ2-7, with a possible D match to TRBD2 (6 bases). This CDR3 has 17 amino acids. The V end lost 0 bases, the J end lost 4 bases, and 19 bases lay between the germline ends. Germline assignment: CDR1 SGHVS and CDR2 FQNEAQ. The CDR3 protein is CASSLARGGIMLYEQYF. CDR3 DNA sequence: TGTGCCAGCAGCTTAGCGCGGGGCGGGATTATGTTATACGAGCAGTACTTC.

As concerns this clonotype: At one boundary the junction diverges from the germline segment, which might be a read error. The chain recombines TRBV29-1 with TRBJ1-5; D uncertain. Germline lookup yields CDR1 SQVTM and CDR2 ANQGSEA. The CDR3 loop spans 13 amino acids. The CDR3 protein is CSVLPGVNRPQHF. The CDR3 region has the DNA TGCAGCGTTCTTCCAGGAGTCAATCGGCCCCAGCATTTT.

This clonotype occurred a few times. The J gene is TRBJ2-5, the V gene TRBV3-1, with 8 bases that match TRBD2. Gene TRBJ2-7 matches the end of the DNA better, so the J call may be wrong. Germline CDR1 LGHDT, CDR2 YNNKEL (reference sequence). This CDR3 region has 14 residues. CDR3 amino acids: CASSDAGTRYEQYF. DNA for the CDR3: TGTGCCAGCAGCGACGCCGGGACTAGGTACGAGCAGTACTTC.

J is TRBJ2-5 and V is TRBV3-1; D is possibly TRBD1 (5 bases). The end of the DNA fits TRBJ2-1 better, so the J call may be wrong. The CDR3 spans 15 residues. Per the germline V gene, CDR1 is LGHDT and CDR2 is YNNKEL (reference sequence). The CDR3 nucleotides are TGTGCCAGCAGCCCCGACAGTAGGAGATACAATGAGCAGTTCTTC. Its translation is CASSPDSRRYNEQFF.

The rearrangement uses TRBV5-1 and TRBJ2-2; the match to TRBD2 covers 8 bases. Trimming cost V 8 bases and J 0 bases; bases outside gene matches: 6. Germline V lookup: CDR1 SGHRS, CDR2 YFSETQ. The CDR3 contains 15 residues. CDR3 sequence (DNA): TGCGCCAGTAGGACTAGCTCGTCGAACACCGGGGAGCTGTTTTTT. Its protein is CASRTSSSNTGELFF. Complete variable domain (other parts from reference TRBV5-1 and TRBJ2-2): KAGVTQTPRYLIKTRGQQVTLSCSPISGHRSVSWYQQTPGQGLQFLFEYFSETQRNKGNFPGRFSGRQFSNSRSEMNVSTLELGDSALYLCASRTSSSNTGELFFGEGSRLTVL.

The chain carries TRBV11-2 and TRBJ2-5, with 9 bases that match TRBD2. Losses at the gene ends were 6 bases for V and 5 bases for J; bases not matched to a gene: 10. Germline CDR1 and CDR2: SGHAT and FQNNGV. The CDR3 runs 15 residues. DNA of the CDR3: TGTGCCAGCAGTCCGAATAGCGGGAGCGGGGAGACCCAGTACTTC. This gives the protein CASSPNSGSGETQYF. Based on the CDR3 plus reference TRBV11-2 and TRBJ2-5, the full variable domain is EAGVAQSPRYKIIEKRQSVAFWCNPISGHATLYWYQQILGQGPKLLIQFQNNGVVDDSQLPKDRFSAERLKGVDSTLKIQPAKLEDSAVYLCASSPNSGSGETQYFGPGTRLLVL.